This T cell receptor beta chain was documented in a study of CD8+ T cells in alopecia areata (dated by TCRdb to 2016 to 2019). Concerning the study at large: Treated patients were enrolled in an open-label pilot trial of oral tofacitinib, 5 to 10 mg twice daily, for moderate-to-severe alopecia areata. Tofacitinib was administered for 6 to 18 months, and 6 months of follow-up off drug were then conducted to assess delayed response and recurrence. The study used high-throughput TCRbeta sequencing to examine T cell clonal expansion in alopecia areata, in both the C3H/HeJ mouse model and human patients. Scalp tissue and sorted CD4+ and CD8+ peripheral blood T cells from patchy and totalis/universalis alopecia areata patients and from healthy controls were covered by human TCRbeta sequencing. Tofacitinib-treated patients had biopsies at baseline and at 4 and 24 weeks of treatment, with a later scalp biopsy in several patients. Scalp clonality was compared across normal scalp (n=4), patchy alopecia areata scalp (n=8), and alopecia totalis/universalis scalp (n=8). RNA was extracted with the PAXgene miRNA kit for fixed scalp, the miRNeasy kit for PBMCs, and the RNeasy kit for mouse skin. Amplification of TCRbeta CDR3 regions was done by immunoSEQ multiplex PCR using 35 Vbeta forward primers and 13 Jbeta reverse primers. What the work shows at the level of the full study, not this receptor alone: Shared TCR sequences between patients were less evident than in mice, which may be partly attributable to HLA diversity in the patient population. Higher clonality and more expanded CD8+ clones were observed in lesional scalp than in normal scalp, particularly in alopecia totalis/universalis, a finding suggestive of antigenic drive. Resident alphabeta T cells in normal human skin are also sequenced, complicating scalp TCR repertoire analysis, unlike mouse skin dominated by gammadelta T cells.

The sample's time point label, decoded: baseline before oral tofacitinib. Lesional scalp punch biopsies and peripheral blood were collected from alopecia areata patients. PBMCs were isolated by density centrifugation and stained for CD3, CD4 and CD8, and CD4+ and CD8+ T cells were sorted on a FACSAria. Libraries came from the immunoSEQ multiplex PCR assay. RNA was extracted from all samples and reverse transcribed into cDNA as template for TCR sequencing. First-strand cDNA was synthesized with SuperScript III using a 2:1 mix of oligo-dT and random hexamers. Amplification bias was assessed with a synthetic immune receptor repertoire, and residual bias was removed computationally. The published analysis was carried out like this. Raw reads were preprocessed to remove errors, and CDR3 was defined according to IMGT conventions as the region from the conserved cysteine to phenylalanine. Clonality was computed as 1 minus the Shannon entropy, with the entropy normalized by log2 of the number of productive unique TCRs. CD4 or CD8 identity of scalp clones was inferred by cross-referencing scalp TCRbeta sequences with sorted blood CD4 and CD8 repertoires. This immuneACCESS table, as held by TCRdb, lists in-frame sequences with V and J called but not all clones. Of the missing ones, under half trace to an unresolved V gene in checked studies; the others have no known cause. That table furnishes V, J and clone size, whereas the DNA furnished D and trimming. Counted in this sample were roughly 130,000 clones; around three fifths of them appeared once. 4.5% of the sample lies in the top ten.

Relative to germline, V is missing 5 bases and J is missing 4 bases, with 9 bases of the junction outside any gene match. Based on the germline V gene, the CDR1 and CDR2 sequences are SNHLY and FYNNEI. There are 15 amino acids in the CDR3, from cysteine to phenylalanine inclusive. Only the CDR3 DNA is retained, 45 bases long and in frame from the first base. This clone was seen only a few times. Its antigen is currently not known. Nothing much larger sits one base from this clone, and base qualities are not available. This clonotype was obtained from a human donor with alopecia areata. The material was CD4+ T cells sorted from blood, obtained at week 0. The chain couples TRBV2 to TRBJ2-5; 8 bases in between match TRBD1. The CDR3 here reads CASSPQGARPETQYF. DNA sequence: TGTGCCAGCAGTCCGCAGGGGGCCCGACCAGAGACCCAGTACTTC. Joined to the reference TRBV2 and TRBJ2-5 proteins, this CDR3 gives the full variable domain: EPEVTQTPSHQVTQMGQEVILRCVPISNHLYFYWYRQILGQKVEFLVSFYNNEISEKSEIFDDQFSVERPDGSNFTLKIRSTKLEDSAMYFCASSPQGARPETQYFGPGTRLLVL.